This T cell receptor beta chain was found in a study of shared clonotypes between healthy human individuals. For the study at large: A couple of women and a few men aged 18 to 49 made up the donors. Notes on the study in general: Roughly 4.6% of naive CD4 clonotypes were common to four donors.

TCRdb's copy holds only in-frame clones and misses some; the assay was immunoSEQ multiplex PCR. The sample includes about 2 million clones, 85% to 95% of them seen just once. The donors, healthy adults who were HIV-negative, had experienced no recent acute infections or vaccinations. The split of CD4+ cells yielded CD45RA+ naive and CD45RA-negative memory subsets. Regarding this clone: Its antigen is unknown.

The CDR3 spans 14 residues. From germline, CDR1 is LNHDA and CDR2 SQIVND (reference sequence). V was shortened by 7 bases and J by 6 bases, with 18 bases between the two germline ends. The TCR comes from a man between 18 and 29 years old in good health. The sequenced sample was naive CD4+ T cells sorted from blood. The sample's subset: CD45RA+ positively selected. The J gene is TRBJ1-2, the V gene TRBV19; tentative D call: TRBD1 (5 bases). Here the CDR3 DNA reads TGTGCCAGTACCCAACTAGGGACGGGTGATGGCTACACCTTC. It encodes CASTQLGTGDGYTF.